This T cell receptor (beta chain) comes out of a study of tumor-infiltrating lymphocytes in primary liver carcinoma. About the study: There were tumors of stage T1-T3 N0M0, each 4.2 to 10 cm across.

CDR3 length equals 12 residues. CDR1 SGHAT and CDR2 FQNNGV come from the germline V gene. Making TCR beta cDNA involved approximately 480 ng total RNA and a constant-region primer. Three-round nested multiplex PCR performed with slightly modified ARM-PCR produced the TCR beta libraries. Researchers ran the first two PCR rounds for roughly 11 cycles each with TRBV1-TRBV30 forward primers and a C-beta reverse primer. TCRdb called the multiplex PCR reads again in MiXCR, with one record for every CDR3 protein. The repertoire holds hundreds of thousands of distinct CDR3 sequences, with 50% to 70% as singletons. For blood RNA, unsorted whole blood served as the source, and germline DNA was extracted too.

The chain links TRBV11-2 to TRBJ2-3, with D uncertain. The clonotype was recovered from a man aged 35 to 55 with primary liver carcinoma and hepatitis B virus infection. The sample was peripheral blood. The CDR3 here is CANSLWSDTQYF. The CDR3 region has the DNA TGTGCAAACAGCTTATGGTCAGATACGCAGTATTTT.